This TCR beta chain was profiled in a study of regulatory T cells in long-lasting Graves disease. Overall study results and limits: Public clonotype sharing was higher in persistent than newly diagnosed patients.

Time point: persistent/refractory GD, antithyroid drugs over 5 years with positive TRAb. Extracted RNA from PBMCs served as the source of the TCR library. American Thyroid Association guidelines served as the basis for diagnosing Graves' disease. Of note for this clonotype: Its antigen is unknown. This may come from a read error, since a much larger clone is one base off.

The trim removed 6 bases at V and 5 bases at J, leaving 3 bases unmatched. The CDR3 is 14 amino acids. The V gene's germline CDR1 is MNHEY and CDR2 SMNVEV (reference sequence). The TCR beta library used iRepertoire HTBI primers with Arm-PCR amplification of CDR3. TCRdb redid the calling of the multiplex PCR reads with MiXCR, one entry per CDR3 protein. The data contain 650,000 to 700,000 distinct CDR3 sequences, approximately 29% of them singletons. This TCR derives from a female donor with Graves disease. The genes are TRBV27 and TRBJ2-7; 14 bases fit TRBD2. Source: peripheral blood mononuclear cells (PBMCs), taken when the disease was refractory, from a patient treated with antithyroid drugs. CDR3 sequence: CASRRTSGRHEQYF. The CDR3 DNA follows: TGTGCCAGCAGGCGGACTAGCGGGAGGCACGAGCAGTACTTC.